The entry below gives a single TCR beta chain sequence along with its context. The sample originates from a study of technical replicates of blood from several donors. The method was immunoSEQ multiplex PCR; TCRdb's version includes in-frame clones alone and lacks a portion of them. This sample has tens of thousands of clones, with under 98% found just once. The CDR3 extends over 16 amino acids. The germline gives CDR1 MNHNY, CDR2 SVGAGI (reference sequence). V lost 1 base and J lost 0; bases outside the gene matches: 5. The chain carries TRBV6-6 and TRBJ2-7, with 8 bases identical to TRBD1. The receptor was derived from a human donor in good health. Sequencing input: T cells isolated from PBMCs. The CDR3 DNA reads as TGTGCCAGCAGTTACTTCAGGGGGCCAATCTCCTACGAGCAGTACTTC. Protein product: CASSYFRGPISYEQYF.